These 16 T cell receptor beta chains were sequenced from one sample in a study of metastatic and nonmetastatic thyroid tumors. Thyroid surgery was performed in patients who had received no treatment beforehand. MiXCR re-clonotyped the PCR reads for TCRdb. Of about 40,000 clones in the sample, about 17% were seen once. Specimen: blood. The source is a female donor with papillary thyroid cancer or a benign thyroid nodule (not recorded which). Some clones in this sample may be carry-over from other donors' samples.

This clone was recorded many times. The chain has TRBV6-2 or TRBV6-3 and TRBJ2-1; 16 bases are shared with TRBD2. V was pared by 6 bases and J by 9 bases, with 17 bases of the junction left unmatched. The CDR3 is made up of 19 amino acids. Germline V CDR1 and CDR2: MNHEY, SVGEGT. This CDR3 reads CASRQQGGLAGGPRGEQFF. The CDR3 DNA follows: TGTGCCAGCAGGCAACAGGGGGGACTAGCGGGAGGGCCGAGGGGTGAGCAGTTCTTC.

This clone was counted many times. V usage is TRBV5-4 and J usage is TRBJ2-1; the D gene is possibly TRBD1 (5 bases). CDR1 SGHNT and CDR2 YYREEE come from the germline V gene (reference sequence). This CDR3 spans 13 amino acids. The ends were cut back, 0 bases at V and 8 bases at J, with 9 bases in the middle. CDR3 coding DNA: TGTGCCAGCAGCTTGGCTTTAGGGGATGAGCAGTTCTTC. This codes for CASSLALGDEQFF.

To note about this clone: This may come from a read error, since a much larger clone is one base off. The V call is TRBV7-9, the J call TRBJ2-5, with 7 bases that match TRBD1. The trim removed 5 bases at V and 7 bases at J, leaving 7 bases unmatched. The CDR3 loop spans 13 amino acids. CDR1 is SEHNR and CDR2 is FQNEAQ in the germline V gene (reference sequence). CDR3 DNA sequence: TGTGCCAGCAGCGCTGGACAGGTGGCGACCCAGTACTTC. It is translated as CASSAGQVATQYF.

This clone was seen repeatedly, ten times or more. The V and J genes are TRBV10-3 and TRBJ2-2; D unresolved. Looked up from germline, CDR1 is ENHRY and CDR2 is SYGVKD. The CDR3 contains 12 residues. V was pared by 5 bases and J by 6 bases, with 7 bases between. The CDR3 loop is CAISLESGELFF. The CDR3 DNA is TGTGCCATCAGTCTCGAGTCCGGGGAGCTGTTTTTT.

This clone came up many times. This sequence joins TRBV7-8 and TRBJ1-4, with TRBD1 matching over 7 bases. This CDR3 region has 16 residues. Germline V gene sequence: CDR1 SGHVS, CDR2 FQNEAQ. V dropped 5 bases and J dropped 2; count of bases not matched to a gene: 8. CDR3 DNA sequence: TGTGCCAGCAGCCTAAGACAGGGCTCTACTAATGAAAAACTGTTTTTT. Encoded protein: CASSLRQGSTNEKLFF.

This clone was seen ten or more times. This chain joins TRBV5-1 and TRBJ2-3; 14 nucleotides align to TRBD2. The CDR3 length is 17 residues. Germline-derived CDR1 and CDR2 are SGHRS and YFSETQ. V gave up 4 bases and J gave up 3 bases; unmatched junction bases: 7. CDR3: CASSTGLAGGPTDTQYF. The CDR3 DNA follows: TGCGCCAGCAGCACAGGACTAGCGGGGGGCCCAACAGATACGCAGTATTTT.

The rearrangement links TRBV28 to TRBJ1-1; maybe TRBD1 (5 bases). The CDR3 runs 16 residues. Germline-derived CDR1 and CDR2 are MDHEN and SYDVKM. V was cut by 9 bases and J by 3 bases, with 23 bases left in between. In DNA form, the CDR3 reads TGTGCCAGTAGCCGGGGACCGACTTGGGGAGACACTGAAGCTTTCTTT. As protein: CASSRGPTWGDTEAFF. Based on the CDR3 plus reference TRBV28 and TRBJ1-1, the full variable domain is DVKVTQSSRYLVKRTGEKVFLECVQDMDHENMFWYRQDPGLGLRLIYFSYDVKMKEKGDIPEGYSVSREKKERFSLILESASTNQTSMYLCASSRGPTWGDTEAFFGQGTRLTVV.

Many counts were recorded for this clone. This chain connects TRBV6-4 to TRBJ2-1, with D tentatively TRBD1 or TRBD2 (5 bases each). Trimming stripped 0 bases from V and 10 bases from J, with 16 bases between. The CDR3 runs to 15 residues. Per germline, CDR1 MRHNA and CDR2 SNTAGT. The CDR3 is CASSDSPDGAGEQFF. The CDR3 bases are TGTGCCAGCAGTGACTCGCCCGACGGGGCAGGAGAGCAGTTCTTC.

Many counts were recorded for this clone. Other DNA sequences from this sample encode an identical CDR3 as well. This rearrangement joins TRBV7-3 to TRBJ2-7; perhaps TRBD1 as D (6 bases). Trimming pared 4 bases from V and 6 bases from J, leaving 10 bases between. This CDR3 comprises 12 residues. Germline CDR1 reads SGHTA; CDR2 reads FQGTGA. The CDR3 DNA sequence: TGTGCCAGCAGCTCGCCCAGGGGCGAGCAGTACTTC. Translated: CASSSPRGEQYF.

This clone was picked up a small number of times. The chain's CDR3 is CASSPLLADSSYEQYF. For the CDR3, the DNA is TGTGCCAGCAGCCCACTCCTAGCGGACAGCTCCTACGAGCAGTACTTC. V is TRBV6-1 and J is TRBJ2-7; D is perhaps TRBD2 (7 bases). The CDR3 is 16 residues long. Trimming took off 6 bases at V and 0 bases at J, with 18 bases between the two ends. The germline V gene encodes CDR1 MNHNS and CDR2 SASEGT.

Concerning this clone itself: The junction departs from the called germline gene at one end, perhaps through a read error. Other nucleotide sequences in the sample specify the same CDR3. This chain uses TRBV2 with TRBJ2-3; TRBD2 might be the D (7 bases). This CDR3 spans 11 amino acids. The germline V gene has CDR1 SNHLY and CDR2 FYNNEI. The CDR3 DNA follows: TGCGCCAGGGGACTAACAGATACTCAGTATTTT. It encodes CARGLTDTQYF.

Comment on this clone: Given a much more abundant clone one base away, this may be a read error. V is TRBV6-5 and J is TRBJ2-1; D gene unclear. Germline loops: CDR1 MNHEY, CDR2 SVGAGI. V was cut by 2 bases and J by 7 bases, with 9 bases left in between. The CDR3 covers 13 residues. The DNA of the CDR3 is TGTGCCAGCAGTTACGACACGGGTAATGAGCAGTTCTTC. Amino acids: CASSYDTGNEQFF.

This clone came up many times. This CDR3 reads CATSDSMGMQANTGELFF. The CDR3 nucleotides read TGTGCCACCAGTGACTCAATGGGAATGCAGGCGAACACCGGGGAGCTGTTTTTT. The rearrangement uses TRBV24-1 and TRBJ2-2; no reliable D call. In germline, CDR1 is KGHDR, CDR2 SFDVKD. This CDR3 spans 18 amino acids. Trimming shortened V by 4 bases and J by 0 bases, and 17 bases separated the two germline ends.

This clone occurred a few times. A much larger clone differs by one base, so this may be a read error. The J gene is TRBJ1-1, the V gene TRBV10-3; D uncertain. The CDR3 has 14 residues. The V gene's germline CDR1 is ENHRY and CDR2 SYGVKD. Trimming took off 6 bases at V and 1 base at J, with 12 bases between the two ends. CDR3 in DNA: TGTGCCATCAGATTACAATTGTCGAACACTGAAGCTTTCTTT. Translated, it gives CAIRLQLSNTEAFF.

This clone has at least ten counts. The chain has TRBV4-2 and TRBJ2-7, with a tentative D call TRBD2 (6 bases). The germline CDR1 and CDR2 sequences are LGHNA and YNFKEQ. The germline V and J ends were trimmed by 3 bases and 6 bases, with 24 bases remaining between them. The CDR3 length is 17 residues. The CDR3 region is CASSHLETVGGRGEQYF. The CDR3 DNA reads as TGTGCCAGCAGCCACCTTGAAACAGTAGGAGGGCGCGGCGAGCAGTACTTC.

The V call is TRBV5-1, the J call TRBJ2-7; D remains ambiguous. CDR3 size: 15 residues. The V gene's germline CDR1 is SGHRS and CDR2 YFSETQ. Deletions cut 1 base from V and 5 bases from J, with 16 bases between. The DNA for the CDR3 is TGCGCCAGCAGCTTGTCCCAGACATGGTGCGACGAGCAGTACTTC. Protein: CASSLSQTWCDEQYF.